These T cell receptor beta chains were read from a single sample in a study of shared clonotypes between healthy human individuals. Method: immunoSEQ multiplex PCR; TCRdb's copy keeps in-frame clones and lacks some. In the table there are roughly 2.5 million clones, over 85% of which are singletons. Sequencing used naive CD4+ T cells sorted from blood. The receptors were gathered from a man aged 18-30 years in good health. CDR3s include the opening cysteine and the closing phenylalanine or tryptophan. The order of the fields is V gene, J gene, D gene, clone size, CDR3 protein, CDR3 DNA. A D gene is named only where the DNA matches it firmly. Clone size, where shown, is once, few, many, or a class for clones that have expanded.

v_call: TRBV6-6; j_call: TRBJ1-4; d_call: .; clone_size: once; cdr3_aa: CASSYSQALGNEKLFF; cdr3_nt: TGTGCCAGCAGTTACTCTCAGGCCCTCGGAAATGAAAAACTGTTTTTT
v_call: TRBV7-9; j_call: TRBJ2-7; d_call: .; clone_size: .; cdr3_aa: CASSGYYEQYF; cdr3_nt: TGTGCCAGCAGCGGATACTACGAGCAGTACTTC
v_call: TRBV5-8; j_call: TRBJ2-1; d_call: TRBD2; clone_size: .; cdr3_aa: CASSLFKQAGVLDEQFF; cdr3_nt: TGTGCCAGCAGCTTGTTCAAACAAGCGGGAGTCTTGGATGAGCAGTTCTTC
v_call: TRBV6-1; j_call: TRBJ2-2; d_call: TRBD1; clone_size: .; cdr3_aa: CAARGTGRTGELFF; cdr3_nt: TGTGCCGCTAGGGGGACAGGGCGAACCGGGGAGCTGTTTTTT
v_call: TRBV18; j_call: TRBJ2-7; d_call: .; clone_size: .; cdr3_aa: CASSAGESYEQYF; cdr3_nt: TGTGCCAGCTCGGCAGGGGAGAGTTACGAGCAGTACTTC
v_call: TRBV14; j_call: TRBJ2-5; d_call: .; clone_size: .; cdr3_aa: CASSQKTGRGKTQYF; cdr3_nt: TGTGCCAGCAGCCAAAAGACAGGGCGGGGGAAGACCCAGTACTTC
v_call: TRBV7-7; j_call: TRBJ2-1; d_call: .; clone_size: .; cdr3_aa: CASSLRQGNEQFF; cdr3_nt: TGTGCTAGCAGCTTACGGCAGGGCAATGAGCAGTTCTTC
v_call: TRBV19; j_call: TRBJ1-5; d_call: .; clone_size: .; cdr3_aa: CASTMGGASNQPQHF; cdr3_nt: TGTGCCAGTACCATGGGGGGGGCTAGCAATCAGCCCCAGCATTTT
v_call: TRBV27; j_call: TRBJ1-2; d_call: TRBD1; clone_size: .; cdr3_aa: CASSSTGGAEYGYTF; cdr3_nt: TGTGCCAGCAGTTCGACAGGGGGTGCGGAGTATGGCTACACCTTC
v_call: TRBV6-5; j_call: TRBJ2-7; d_call: .; clone_size: .; cdr3_aa: CASSYGGRGAYEQYF; cdr3_nt: TGTGCCAGCAGTTACGGAGGCCGTGGGGCCTACGAGCAGTACTTC
v_call: TRBV30; j_call: TRBJ2-7; d_call: TRBD1; clone_size: .; cdr3_aa: CAWSVRSGQGAYEQYF; cdr3_nt: TGTGCCTGGAGTGTACGTTCGGGACAGGGGGCTTACGAGCAGTACTTC
v_call: TRBV5-8; j_call: TRBJ1-3; d_call: .; clone_size: .; cdr3_aa: CASSLFRDIRTGNTIYF; cdr3_nt: TGTGCCAGCAGCTTGTTCCGGGACATTCGAACTGGAAACACCATATATTTT
v_call: TRBV15; j_call: TRBJ1-6; d_call: .; clone_size: .; cdr3_aa: CATSRSTHPSSYNSPLHF; cdr3_nt: TGTGCCACCAGCAGATCCACGCACCCGAGCTCCTATAATTCACCCCTCCACTTT
v_call: TRBV6-4; j_call: TRBJ1-5; d_call: .; clone_size: .; cdr3_aa: CASSPSGGDQPQHF; cdr3_nt: TGTGCCAGCAGTCCATCCGGGGGGGATCAGCCCCAGCATTTT
v_call: TRBV29-1; j_call: TRBJ2-1; d_call: TRBD1; clone_size: .; cdr3_aa: CSVEGGTDQYSYNEQFF; cdr3_nt: TGCAGCGTTGAAGGGGGGACAGACCAATACTCCTACAATGAGCAGTTCTTC
v_call: TRBV7-6; j_call: TRBJ2-5; d_call: .; clone_size: .; cdr3_aa: CASSSLILETQYF; cdr3_nt: TGTGCCAGCAGCTCCCTTATTTTAGAGACCCAGTACTTC
v_call: TRBV9; j_call: TRBJ2-3; d_call: TRBD2; clone_size: .; cdr3_aa: CASSVAGRADTQYF; cdr3_nt: TGTGCCAGCAGCGTAGCTGGGAGGGCAGATACGCAGTATTTT
v_call: TRBV5-4; j_call: TRBJ2-1; d_call: .; clone_size: .; cdr3_aa: CASSSVEGHGEFF; cdr3_nt: TGTGCCAGCAGCTCCGTTGAGGGACACGGCGAGTTCTTC
v_call: TRBV16; j_call: TRBJ1-2; d_call: .; clone_size: .; cdr3_aa: CASSQGSRSPYTF; cdr3_nt: TGTGCCAGCAGCCAAGGGTCCAGGTCCCCCTACACCTTC
v_call: TRBV28; j_call: TRBJ1-2; d_call: TRBD1; clone_size: .; cdr3_aa: CASSLRKGASGYTF; cdr3_nt: TGTGCCAGCAGTCTCCGGAAGGGGGCCAGTGGCTACACCTTC
v_call: TRBV6-1; j_call: TRBJ2-3; d_call: TRBD2; clone_size: once; cdr3_aa: CASSEASGSTDTQYF; cdr3_nt: TGTGCCAGCAGTGAAGCTAGCGGGAGTACAGATACGCAGTATTTT
v_call: TRBV5-5; j_call: TRBJ1-1; d_call: .; clone_size: .; cdr3_aa: CATTSRTGNTEAFF; cdr3_nt: TGTGCCACCACTTCTCGCACCGGGAACACTGAAGCTTTCTTT
v_call: TRBV7-2; j_call: TRBJ2-7; d_call: .; clone_size: .; cdr3_aa: CASSFGGRSYEQYF; cdr3_nt: TGTGCCAGCAGTTTCGGCGGCCGCTCCTACGAGCAGTACTTC
v_call: TRBV19; j_call: TRBJ1-2; d_call: .; clone_size: .; cdr3_aa: CASSTPLGRANYGYTF; cdr3_nt: TGTGCCAGTAGTACCCCCCTTGGGCGAGCTAACTATGGCTACACCTTC
v_call: TRBV18; j_call: TRBJ1-4; d_call: TRBD1; clone_size: .; cdr3_aa: CASSIGTGGSREKLFF; cdr3_nt: TGTGCCAGCTCGATCGGGACAGGAGGCAGTAGAGAAAAACTGTTTTTT
v_call: TRBV21-1; j_call: TRBJ2-7; d_call: .; clone_size: .; cdr3_aa: CASSTIVPSSYEQYF; cdr3_nt: TGTGCCAGCAGCACTATAGTCCCTAGCTCCTACGAGCAGTACTTC
v_call: TRBV27; j_call: TRBJ2-5; d_call: .; clone_size: .; cdr3_aa: CASRSRGPLHTQYF; cdr3_nt: TGTGCCAGCAGATCAAGAGGGCCTCTTCATACCCAGTACTTC
v_call: TRBV6-1; j_call: TRBJ2-7; d_call: TRBD1; clone_size: .; cdr3_aa: CASSWGDRGYEQYF; cdr3_nt: TGTGCCAGCAGTTGGGGGGACAGGGGCTACGAGCAGTACTTC